Below are 24 T cell receptor beta chains sequenced from a single sample in a study of cytomegalovirus exposure and HLA in healthy donors. The PCR used 60 Vbeta and 13 Jbeta primers. Data came from immunoSEQ multiplex PCR; TCRdb stores just in-frame clones and leaves some out. The sample has approximately 77,000 clones; 78% are singletons. Sequencing was carried out using PBMCs. Source of these receptors: a man in his forties or fifties in good health and CMV-seronegative.

This clone was picked up a small number of times. The rearrangement links TRBV5-1 to TRBJ2-3, with 9 bases aligning to TRBD1. Trimming took 4 bases from V and 5 from J; bases not matched to a gene: 8. Germline CDR1 and CDR2: SGHRS and YFSETQ. CDR3 length equals 15 residues. The DNA of the CDR3 is TGCGCCAGCAGCGGGCGGACAGGGGAGGGAGATACGCAGTATTTT. Translating gives CASSGRTGEGDTQYF.

This clone was counted a single time. The chain couples TRBV7-9 to TRBJ1-1; D gene uncertain. V shed 3 bases and J shed 6 bases, with 8 bases lying between them. This CDR3 has 12 residues. Germline CDR1 is SEHNR and CDR2 is FQNEAQ (reference sequence). CDR3 sequence: CASSFGLAEAFF. The DNA for the CDR3 is TGTGCCAGCAGCTTCGGACTGGCTGAAGCTTTCTTT.

Note on this clone: This same CDR3 is encoded by further DNA sequences in the sample. V is TRBV29-1 and J is TRBJ2-3; no clear D gene. The CDR3 is 16 amino acids. CDR1 is SQVTM and CDR2 is ANQGSEA in the germline V gene. V was pared by 2 bases and J by 0 bases, with 15 bases between. The CDR3 DNA reads as TGCAGCGTTGAACGGTCGCGGTTCCCTAGCACAGATACGCAGTATTTT. Its translation: CSVERSRFPSTDTQYF.

The V call is TRBV30, the J call TRBJ1-3; 9 bases align to TRBD1. The CDR3 is made up of 17 amino acids. Germline values: CDR1 GTSNPN, CDR2 SVGIG (reference sequence). With V trimmed by 2 bases and J by 4 bases, 12 bases remained unmatched. The CDR3 spells CAWSPNTGTGFGNTIYF. The CDR3 DNA reads TGTGCCTGGAGTCCAAATACCGGGACAGGGTTCGGAAACACCATATATTTT.

The V gene is TRBV7-9, the J gene TRBJ2-1, with D maybe TRBD2 (7 bases). Deletions cut 1 base from V and 6 bases from J, with 16 bases between. This CDR3 contains 16 residues. CDR1 and CDR2 from the germline V gene are SEHNR and FQNEAQ (reference sequence). For the CDR3, the DNA is TGTGCCAGCAGCTTAGAGGAGTTAGGGGGGGGCAATGAGCAGTTCTTC. This encodes CASSLEELGGGNEQFF.

The CDR3 here is CASSITLRNSNQPQHF. CDR3 nucleotide sequence: TGTGCCAGTAGTATTACTTTACGAAATAGCAATCAGCCCCAGCATTTT. The rearrangement uses TRBV19 and TRBJ1-5; D uncertain. The CDR3 contains 16 residues. Trimming cost V 3 bases and J 0 bases, with 12 bases left between them. Germline V gene sequence: CDR1 LNHDA, CDR2 SQIVND (reference sequence).

The gene calls are TRBV7-6 and TRBJ2-7; 9 nucleotides agree with TRBD1. J was trimmed by 5 bases and V by 4 bases; bases with no gene match: 6. This CDR3 has 14 amino acids. Germline assignment: CDR1 SGHVS and CDR2 FNYEAQ. The CDR3 is CASSSSGTGHEQYF. Written as DNA, the CDR3 is TGTGCCAGCAGCTCGTCCGGGACAGGGCACGAGCAGTACTTC.

The chain carries TRBV7-2 and TRBJ2-7; TRBD1 aligns across 9 bases. J gave up 2 bases and V 6 bases, and 5 bases lay outside the gene matches. The CDR3 length is 14 residues. Germline V gene sequence: CDR1 SGHTA, CDR2 FQGNSA. CDR3: CASSRDRAAYEQYF. The CDR3 bases are TGTGCCAGCAGTCGGGACAGGGCGGCCTACGAGCAGTACTTC. Full variable domain (remainder filled in from reference TRBV7-2 and TRBJ2-7): GAGVSQSPSNKVTEKGKDVELRCDPISGHTALYWYRQSLGQGLEFLIYFQGNSAPDKSGLPSDRFSAERTGGSVSTLTIQRTQQEDSAVYLCASSRDRAAYEQYFGPGTRLTVT.

V usage is TRBV20-1 and J usage is TRBJ2-3; D gene uncertain. Trimming stripped 2 bases from V and 5 bases from J, with 5 bases between. The CDR3 is made up of 11 amino acids. Germline CDR1 reads DFQATT; CDR2 reads SNEGSKA (reference sequence). CDR3 amino acids: CSARQIDTQYF. The CDR3 nucleotides are TGCAGTGCTAGACAAATAGATACGCAGTATTTT.

This sequence joins TRBV18 and TRBJ1-1; D perhaps matches TRBD1 (5 bases). The CDR3 is 13 amino acids. The germline V gene has CDR1 KGHSH and CDR2 LQKENI. The V and J ends lost 4 bases and 8 bases respectively, with 14 bases between them. The DNA for the CDR3 is TGTGCCAGCTCACAAAGCGGGGCAATCGAAGCTTTCTTT. Residues: CASSQSGAIEAFF.

The chain couples TRBV6-6 to TRBJ1-5; no firm D call. The CDR3 is made up of 11 amino acids. CDR1 is MNHNY, CDR2 SVGAGI, per germline (reference sequence). Trimming pared 4 bases from V and 4 bases from J, leaving 2 bases between. The CDR3 DNA sequence: TGTGCCAGCAGTTCTAATCAGCCCCAGCATTTT. Protein: CASSSNQPQHF.

The gene calls are TRBV28 and TRBJ2-7; D not certain. Trimming took off 2 bases at V and 3 bases at J, with 5 bases between the two ends. The germline gives CDR1 MDHEN, CDR2 SYDVKM. The CDR3 is 12 residues long. The chain's CDR3 is CASSLAYYEQYF. The CDR3 DNA reads as TGTGCCAGCAGTTTAGCCTACTACGAGCAGTACTTC. Looking up the rest from reference TRBV28 and TRBJ2-7 gives the full variable domain: DVKVTQSSRYLVKRTGEKVFLECVQDMDHENMFWYRQDPGLGLRLIYFSYDVKMKEKGDIPEGYSVSREKKERFSLILESASTNQTSMYLCASSLAYYEQYFGPGTRLTVT.

The V call is TRBV29-1, the J call TRBJ1-2; 7 positions match TRBD1. The CDR3 totals 11 residues. Losses at the gene ends were 7 bases for V and 3 bases for J; bases not matched to a gene: 2. Germline CDR1 SQVTM, CDR2 ANQGSEA. The CDR3 DNA sequence: TGCAGCGCCGGACAGGACTATGGCTACACCTTC. As protein: CSAGQDYGYTF.

The chain uses TRBV6-1 and TRBJ1-4; D is perhaps TRBD1 (6 bases). Germline V gives CDR1 MNHNS, CDR2 SASEGT. The CDR3 covers 16 residues. V shed 4 bases and J shed 7 bases, with 19 bases lying between them. CDR3 bases: TGTGCCAGCAGTGCTCCCTCGGGGGGGCAGGGTGAAAAACTGTTTTTT. Its protein product is CASSAPSGGQGEKLFF.

The V call is TRBV4-3, the J call TRBJ1-1, with D tentatively TRBD1 (5 bases). Trimming shortened V by 6 bases and J by 4 bases, and 15 bases separated the two germline ends. The CDR3 loop spans 14 amino acids. Germline values: CDR1 LGHNA, CDR2 YSLEER. CDR3 sequence (DNA): TGCGCCAGCAGGGTGGGGCAGGGCGGCACTGAAGCTTTCTTT. It codes for CASRVGQGGTEAFF.

The CDR3 loop is CASSFQKGQGAEQYF. The CDR3 DNA is TGTGCCAGCAGTTTTCAGAAGGGACAGGGGGCCGAGCAGTACTTC. The rearrangement links TRBV28 to TRBJ2-7; 12 nucleotides line up with TRBD1. The CDR3 is 15 amino acids. The junction had 6 bases not matched to a gene; V was cut back by 3 bases and J by 6 bases. Germline V gene sequence: CDR1 MDHEN, CDR2 SYDVKM.

V gene TRBV6-6 combines with J gene TRBJ1-5; no clear D gene. The V gene's germline CDR1 is MNHNY and CDR2 SVGAGI (reference sequence). V lost 6 bases and J 2 bases, leaving 11 bases between the germline ends. CDR3 length equals 14 residues. The DNA of the CDR3 is TGTGCCAGCAGGAACCTGGTAGGCAATCAGCCCCAGCATTTT. It yields the protein CASRNLVGNQPQHF.

This chain links TRBV25-1 with TRBJ1-2; 7 positions match TRBD1. Per germline, CDR1 MGHDK and CDR2 SYGVNS. V was clipped by 4 bases and J by 8 bases; unmatched bases: 16. CDR3 size: 16 residues. CDR3 amino acids: CASSATFGTAVEGYTF. In DNA form, the CDR3 reads TGTGCCAGCAGTGCAACCTTTGGGACAGCCGTCGAGGGCTACACCTTC.

The table lists this clone with a few counts. The J gene is TRBJ1-5, the V gene TRBV4-1; a possible D gene is TRBD1 (6 bases). V was shortened by 7 bases and J by 6 bases, with 37 bases between the two germline ends. This CDR3 contains 21 residues. CDR1 and CDR2 (germline): MGHRA, YSYEKL. CDR3: CASKDSGGSAASGLFSQPQHF. CDR3 coding DNA: TGCGCCAGCAAGGATTCGGGGGGCAGCGCCGCCAGCGGGTTGTTTAGTCAGCCCCAGCATTTT.

Judged by abundance, this clone is medium-sized. The genes are TRBV28 and TRBJ1-4, with 7 bases identical to TRBD1. The V gene end was trimmed by 5 bases and the J gene end by 1 base; junction bases not matched to a gene: 4. The V gene's germline CDR1 is MDHEN and CDR2 SYDVKM. The CDR3 consists of 15 residues. CDR3 sequence (DNA): TGTGCCAGCAGTCCCTACAGGGGAACTAATGAAAAACTGTTTTTT. Translated, it gives CASSPYRGTNEKLFF.

The rearrangement uses TRBV6-1 and TRBJ1-1, with no clear D. CDR1 is MNHNS and CDR2 is SASEGT in the germline V gene. The CDR3 loop spans 13 amino acids. V lost 8 bases, J lost 5 bases, and 15 bases lay in between. CDR3 loop: CASRADPGTEAFF. The DNA for the CDR3 is TGTGCCAGCCGTGCGGACCCGGGGACTGAAGCTTTCTTT.

In its sample, this clone was seen a few times. This rearrangement joins TRBV6-6 to TRBJ2-1; the match to TRBD2 covers 12 bases. The CDR3 has 14 amino acids. Germline CDR1 MNHNY, CDR2 SVGAGI (reference sequence). The V and J ends lost 6 bases and 7 bases, in that order; junction bases with no gene match: 4. The CDR3 loop reads CASSLAGGPNEQFF. The CDR3 DNA follows: TGTGCCAGCAGCCTAGCGGGAGGGCCTAATGAGCAGTTCTTC.

The V gene is TRBV19, the J gene TRBJ1-3, with D hard to call. V shed 4 bases and J shed 3 bases, with 16 bases lying between them. The CDR3 extends over 16 amino acids. Per the germline V gene, CDR1 is LNHDA and CDR2 is SQIVND (reference sequence). The CDR3 spells CASSTSRVPVGNTIYF. The CDR3 DNA follows: TGTGCCAGTAGTACCTCCCGGGTTCCGGTTGGAAACACCATATATTTT.

The rearrangement uses TRBV7-6 and TRBJ1-2; 8 bases are shared with TRBD1. CDR3 length equals 13 residues. Germline assignment: CDR1 SGHVS and CDR2 FNYEAQ. The V segment lost 5 bases and the J segment 6 bases; nucleotides outside the gene matches: 5. The CDR3 loop reads CASSQGQGHGYTF. CDR3 DNA sequence: TGTGCCAGCAGCCAAGGACAGGGACATGGCTACACCTTC. Full variable domain (remainder filled in from reference TRBV7-6 and TRBJ1-2): GAGVSQSPRYKVTKRGQDVALRCDPISGHVSLYWYRQALGQGPEFLTYFNYEAQQDKSGLPNDRFSAERPEGSISTLTIQRTEQRDSAMYRCASSQGQGHGYTFGSGTRLTVV.